One and the same sample provided the 5 T cell receptor beta chains below, sequenced in a study of cytomegalovirus exposure and HLA in healthy donors. PCR primers comprised 60 Vbeta and 13 Jbeta primers. This table comes from immunoSEQ multiplex PCR, and its TCRdb copy is limited to in-frame clones, with some not included. Of 95,000 to 100,000 clones in the sample, approximately 77% were seen once. The specimen was PBMCs. The receptors were sampled from a female donor in good health and CMV-seronegative.

The V call is TRBV28, the J call TRBJ1-1; 9 bases map to TRBD1. Germline V gives CDR1 MDHEN, CDR2 SYDVKM. This CDR3 has 16 residues. Trimming took 4 bases from V and 7 from J; bases not matched to a gene: 13. In nucleotides, the CDR3 is TGTGCCAGCAGTTCACGCCCGGGACAGGGATTATATGAAGCTTTCTTT. Amino acid sequence: CASSSRPGQGLYEAFF.

The table lists this clone with a few counts. The germline gene is not matched at one end of the junction; a read error may be the cause. CDR3 sequence reads: CAGSSTDTQYF. Here the CDR3 DNA reads TGCGCGGGATCTAGCACAGATACGCAGTATTTT. V gene TRBV2 combines with J gene TRBJ2-3; D perhaps matches TRBD2 (6 bases). Germline V CDR1 and CDR2: SNHLY, FYNNEI. This CDR3 has 11 residues.

The chain is built from TRBV6-1 and TRBJ1-2; tentatively, D is TRBD1 (5 bases). The CDR3 consists of 13 residues. V dropped 6 bases and J dropped 6 bases, with 14 bases sitting between them. Germline V CDR1 and CDR2: MNHNS, SASEGT. The CDR3 sequence is CASRLRGDDGYTF. For the CDR3, the DNA is TGTGCCAGCAGACTTCGGGGGGACGATGGCTACACCTTC.

The J gene is TRBJ1-3, the V gene TRBV7-6; 7 positions match TRBD1. Germline V gene lookup returns CDR1 SGHVS and CDR2 FNYEAQ. V lost 3 bases to trimming and J lost 0 bases; unmatched junction nucleotides: 2. This CDR3 contains 15 residues. The CDR3 nucleotides are TGTGCCAGCAGCTTCCGGGACAGCTCTGGAAACACCATATATTTT. This codes for CASSFRDSSGNTIYF.

Concerning this clone itself: One end of the junction does not line up with germline, which may come from a read error. This chain uses TRBV11-2 with TRBJ2-4; perhaps TRBD2 as D (6 bases). Germline V gives CDR1 SGHAT, CDR2 FQNNGV. The CDR3 has 14 residues. The CDR3 loop reads CASNLGGRGNIQYF. CDR3 nucleotides: TGTGCCAGCAACTTAGGCGGGCGGGGAAACATTCAGTACTTC. Full variable domain (rest looked up from reference TRBV11-2 and TRBJ2-4): EAGVAQSPRYKIIEKRQSVAFWCNPISGHATLYWYQQILGQGPKLLIQFQNNGVVDDSQLPKDRFSAERLKGVDSTLKIQPAKLEDSAVYLCASNLGGRGNIQYFGAGTRLSVL.